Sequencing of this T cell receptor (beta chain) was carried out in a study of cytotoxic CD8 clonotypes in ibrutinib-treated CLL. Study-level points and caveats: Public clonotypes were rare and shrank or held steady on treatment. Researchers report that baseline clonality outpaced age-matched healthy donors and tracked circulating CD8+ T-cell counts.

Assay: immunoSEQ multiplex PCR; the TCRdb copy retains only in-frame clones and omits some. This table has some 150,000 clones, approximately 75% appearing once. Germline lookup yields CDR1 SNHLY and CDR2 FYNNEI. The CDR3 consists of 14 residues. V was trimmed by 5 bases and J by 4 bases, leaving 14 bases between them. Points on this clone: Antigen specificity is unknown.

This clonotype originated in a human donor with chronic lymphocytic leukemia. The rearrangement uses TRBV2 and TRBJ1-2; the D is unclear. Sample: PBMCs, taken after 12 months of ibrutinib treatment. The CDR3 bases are TGTGCCAGCAGTCGGCAGGATTTGGGCTATGGCTACACCTTC. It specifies CASSRQDLGYGYTF.